This TCR beta chain emerged from a study of T-cell reconstitution after alpha-beta-depleted transplantation in children. The CDR3 totals 15 residues. With V trimmed by 9 bases and J by 15 bases, 16 bases remained unmatched. Germline loops: CDR1 SGHNT, CDR2 YYREEE (reference sequence). This clonotype was found many times. Unique molecular identifiers were used in preparing the TCRbeta library. TCRdb reanalysed the PCR reads using MiXCR and keeps one entry per CDR3 protein. The sample lists about 200,000 distinct CDR3 sequences, approximately 6% occurring once. The source of this sequence is a girl under three years old with combined immunodeficiency, due to receive a stem cell transplant. The sample was PBMCs, taken before TCRalphabeta/CD19-depleted stem cell transplant. J is TRBJ2-1 and V is TRBV5-4, with 15 positions matching TRBD2. The DNA of the CDR3 is TGTGCCATACGGACTAGCGGGGGGGCCCACCATCGATGGTTCTTC. Amino acid sequence: CAIRTSGGAHHRWFF.